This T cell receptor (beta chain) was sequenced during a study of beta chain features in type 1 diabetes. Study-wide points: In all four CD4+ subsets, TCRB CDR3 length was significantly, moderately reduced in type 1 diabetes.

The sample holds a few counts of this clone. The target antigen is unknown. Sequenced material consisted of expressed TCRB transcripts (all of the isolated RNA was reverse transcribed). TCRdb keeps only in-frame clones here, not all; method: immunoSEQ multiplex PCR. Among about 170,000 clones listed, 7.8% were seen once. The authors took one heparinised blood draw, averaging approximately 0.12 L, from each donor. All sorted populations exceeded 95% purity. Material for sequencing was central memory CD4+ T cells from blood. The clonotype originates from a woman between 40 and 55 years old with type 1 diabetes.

For the CDR3, the DNA is TGTGCCAGCAGCTCCAGGGGGGAGGAGACCCAGTACTTC. As protein: CASSSRGEETQYF. The V gene is TRBV7-6, the J gene TRBJ2-5, with a weak D call TRBD1 (7 bases). The CDR3 has 13 residues. Germline CDR1 reads SGHVS; CDR2 reads FNYEAQ. V dropped 4 bases and J dropped 5 bases, with 11 bases sitting between them.